This TCR beta chain originates from a study of CD8 T cells in ankylosing spondylitis. Points from the study as a whole: The study looked at matched synovial fluid samples from ankylosing spondylitis patients. Disease-linked clones were reported to be significantly enriched there. Blood from ankylosing spondylitis patients appeared to carry a characteristic roughly 8-variant TCR beta motif. Disease-linked clones had a CD8+ phenotype and relatively low frequency in peripheral blood.

On this clonotype: The antigen remains unidentified.

Quantitative 5'-RACE was performed with molecular barcodes, and it yielded the TCR beta libraries. MiXCR was run by TCRdb on the 5' RACE reads, yielding one entry per CDR3 protein. The sample shows approximately 300,000 distinct CDR3 sequences, less than 10% of them seen only once. Germline lookup yields CDR1 DFQATT and CDR2 SNEGSKA (reference sequence). This CDR3 is 12 amino acids long. V dropped 5 bases and J dropped 0 bases, with 8 bases sitting between them. The source of this sequence is a male donor with ankylosing spondylitis. Input material: blood, either unsorted or a sorted T cell fraction (not recorded which). The chain recombines TRBV20-1 with TRBJ2-7, with D uncertain. CDR3 loop: CSAGPDSYEQYF. The DNA for the CDR3 is TGCAGTGCTGGCCCCGACTCCTACGAGCAGTACTTC.